The T cell receptor (beta chain) described here comes from a study of blood T cell repertoires in COVID-19. Sequencing used immunoSEQ multiplex PCR; TCRdb keeps in-frame clones, though not all of them. The sample gives 100,000 to 150,000 clones, roughly 90% of which show up once; approximately 2% is in the top ten. The CDR3 covers 15 residues. V lost 5 bases, J lost 5 bases, and 15 bases lay in between. Germline V lookup: CDR1 MDHEN, CDR2 SYDVKM. The V call is TRBV28, the J call TRBJ1-4, with unresolved D. The sample comprised peripheral blood. The receptor comes from a man aged 65 to 79 with active COVID-19. The CDR3 spells CASSLQTPGNEKLFF. CDR3 DNA sequence: TGTGCCAGCAGTCTCCAGACTCCCGGGAATGAAAAACTGTTTTTT.